These T cell receptor beta chains were read from a single sample in a study of Graves' ophthalmopathy and Graves' hyperthyroidism. From the multiplex PCR reads, TCRdb called clonotypes with MiXCR, one entry per CDR3 protein. The sample includes 300,000 to 500,000 distinct CDR3 sequences, roughly 14% of them seen just once. The sequenced sample consisted of peripheral blood. Every receptor here comes from a woman between 18 and 29 years old with stable Graves' hyperthyroidism. Each CDR3 is given with its conserved first and last residue. Fields, in order: CDR3 length, D gene, J gene, V gene, clone size, CDR3 DNA, CDR3 protein. A D gene is named only where the DNA matches it firmly. The size field is filled for only some rows; it gives once, few, many or a size class.

14,TRBD2,TRBJ2-5,TRBV12-3/TRBV12-4,.,TGTGCCAGCACCATGTGGGGAGGGCTGGAGACCCAGTACTTC,CASTMWGGLETQYF
16,TRBD2,TRBJ2-5,TRBV12-3/TRBV12-4,many,TGTGCCAGCAGTTCCCGCCTAGCGGGGGGGCAAGAGACCCAGTACTTC,CASSSRLAGGQETQYF
16,.,TRBJ2-5,TRBV6-5,many,TGTGCCAGCAGTTACTCGTTTAATGTAGCGCAGGAGACCCAGTACTTC,CASSYSFNVAQETQYF
15,.,TRBJ1-5,TRBV5-1,many,TGCGCCAGCAGCTTGGGGGACACTCACAATCAGCCCCAGCATTTT,CASSLGDTHNQPQHF
14,TRBD1,TRBJ2-1,TRBV12-3/TRBV12-4,.,TGTGCCAGCAGTCCGGGGACAGGCCGTGATGAGCAGCTCTTC,CASSPGTGRDEQLF
14,.,TRBJ2-5,TRBV10-3,few,TGTGCCATCAGTGATGGCGGGGGCACGGAGACCCAGTACTTC,CAISDGGGTETQYF
13,.,TRBJ1-2,TRBV11-2,many,TGTGCCAGCAGCGCCGGGGGCTCTTATGGCTACACCTTC,CASSAGGSYGYTF
15,TRBD2,TRBJ2-2,TRBV7-3,many,TGTGCCAGCAGCGCAACACTAGCGAGGTCCGGGGAGCTGTTTTTT,CASSATLARSGELFF
16,TRBD1,TRBJ2-2,TRBV19,many,TGTGCCAGTAGTGAAAGACTCAGGGGGCGGCCCGGGGAGCTGTTTTTT,CASSERLRGRPGELFF
13,TRBD1,TRBJ1-2,TRBV29-1,.,TGCAGCGTTGATCGACAGGGGGCCTATGGCTTCACCTTC,CSVDRQGAYGFTF
14,.,TRBJ2-5,TRBV5-1,.,TGCGCCAGCAGCCCCAACAGGGTTGAGGAGACCCAGTACTTC,CASSPNRVEETQYF
16,.,TRBJ1-1,TRBV15,many,TGTGCCACCAGCAGAGATCGTAGTGGCATGAACACTGAAGCTTTCTTT,CATSRDRSGMNTEAFF
15,.,TRBJ1-1,TRBV5-4,many,TGTGCCAGCAGCATAGGACACGGCATGAACACTGAAGCTTTCTTT,CASSIGHGMNTEAFF
12,.,TRBJ1-1,TRBV29-1,many,TGCAGCGTCGAAGACGGAGGGACTGAAGCTTTCTTT,CSVEDGGTEAFF
15,TRBD1,TRBJ2-7,TRBV6-5,many,TGTGCCAGCAGTTACTCTCCCGGACAGGGGACCGAGCAGTACTTC,CASSYSPGQGTEQYF
11,TRBD1,TRBJ1-1,TRBV29-1,many,TGCAGCGTCGGGACAGGGGAGAGAGCTTTCTTT,CSVGTGERAFF
15,.,TRBJ1-5,TRBV10-3,many,TGTGCCATCAGTGACATGACAGTACCTAATCAGCCCCAGCATTTT,CAISDMTVPNQPQHF
14,.,TRBJ2-7,TRBV11-2,.,TGTGCCAGCAGCTCCGTGGGGGGCCGCTACGAGCAGTACTTC,CASSSVGGRYEQYF
15,.,TRBJ2-7,TRBV7-8,many,TGTGCCAGCAGCTTCGACCGGGACTTCTCCTACGAGCAGTACTTC,CASSFDRDFSYEQYF
13,.,TRBJ2-4,TRBV20-1,.,TGCAGTGCTGTACCGACGGGCAGGAACATTCAGTACTTC,CSAVPTGRNIQYF
14,.,TRBJ2-7,TRBV28,.,TGTGCCAGCAGTTTGTTCTACGTTAACTACGAGCAGTACTTC,CASSLFYVNYEQYF
16,.,TRBJ1-1,TRBV11-2,many,TGTGCCAGCAGCCTGGACCTCCTACGTTTGAACACTGAAGCTTTCTTT,CASSLDLLRLNTEAFF
16,.,TRBJ1-1,TRBV11-2,.,TGTGCCAGCAGCTTAGATCGGGGACTAAGAGGGCCTGAAGCTTTCTTT,CASSLDRGLRGPEAFF
13,.,TRBJ1-1,TRBV19,many,TGTGCCAGTAGTACCCAGGTGCCCACTGAAGCTTTCTTT,CASSTQVPTEAFF
13,.,TRBJ1-1,TRBV12-3/TRBV12-4,many,TGTGCCAGCACGGGGGTGAGGAACACTGAAGCTTTCTTT,CASTGVRNTEAFF
16,TRBD1,TRBJ1-2,TRBV2,many,TGTGCCAGCATTCCAGACAGGGGGCGAGCTAACTATGGCTACACCTTC,CASIPDRGRANYGYTF
14,.,TRBJ1-1,TRBV14,many,TGTGCCAGCAGCCGCCTGGGAGGGAGCACTGAAGCTTTCTTT,CASSRLGGSTEAFF
13,.,TRBJ1-1,TRBV20-1,.,TGCAGTGCTAGGACAGGAGTTAACACTGAAGCTTTCTTT,CSARTGVNTEAFF
15,.,TRBJ2-7,TRBV4-2,few,TGTGCCAGCAGCCAAGACGGCTCGTACTCCTACGAGCAGTACTTC,CASSQDGSYSYEQYF
13,TRBD1,TRBJ1-1,TRBV20-1,many,TGCAGTGCCGCAACAGGGGCGAACACTGAAGCTTTCTTT,CSAATGANTEAFF
15,TRBD1,TRBJ1-5,TRBV6-2/TRBV6-3,many,TGTGCCAGCAGTTATGCGACAGGGGTTAATCAGCCCCAGCATTTT,CASSYATGVNQPQHF
14,.,TRBJ1-1,TRBV5-1,many,TGCGCCAGCAGCGTTGGCAGTTGGAGCACTGAAGCTTTCTTT,CASSVGSWSTEAFF
16,TRBD1,TRBJ2-7,TRBV7-8,.,TGTGCCAGCAGCTTGGGGGTGGACAGGGCCTCCTACGAGCAGGACTTC,CASSLGVDRASYEQDF
18,TRBD1,TRBJ1-6,TRBV12-3/TRBV12-4,many,TGTGCCAGCACCCTAAGCCCGTGGGACAGGGCTCGGAATTCACCCCTCCACTTT,CASTLSPWDRARNSPLHF
15,TRBD1,TRBJ1-1,TRBV18,many,TGTGCCAGCTCACCGTCTCAACAGGGGGCCACTGAAGCTTTCTTT,CASSPSQQGATEAFF
15,.,TRBJ1-6,TRBV9,.,TGTGCCAGCAGCGTAGACGGGTCTACTAATTCACCCCTCCACTTT,CASSVDGSTNSPLHF
15,.,TRBJ2-4,TRBV11-2,.,TGTGCCAGCAGCTCCCGACTAGTCCGCAAAAACATTCAGTACTTC,CASSSRLVRKNIQYF
16,.,TRBJ1-1,TRBV6-1,many,TGTGCCAGCAGCGTCCTAGGGGGACAATTGAACACTGAAGCTTTCTTT,CASSVLGGQLNTEAFF
14,.,TRBJ1-2,TRBV2,many,TGTGCCAGCAGGGCGTCGGGACAAGTATATGGCTACACCTTC,CASRASGQVYGYTF
15,.,TRBJ2-2,TRBV20-1,.,TGCAGTGCTAGAGAGACTATCGGGGTCTCCGGGGAGCTGTTTTTT,CSARETIGVSGELFF
13,.,TRBJ1-2,TRBV5-1,few,TGCGCCAGCAGACATCCGACCAACTATGGCTACACCTTC,CASRHPTNYGYTF
14,.,TRBJ1-5,TRBV7-9,.,TGTGCCAGCAGCTTAGAATACAGGGAACAGCCCCAGCATTTT,CASSLEYREQPQHF
15,.,TRBJ1-2,TRBV6-5,many,TGTGCCAGCAGTTACCGGGCCGGGCCTCTTGATGGCTACACCTTC,CASSYRAGPLDGYTF
12,.,TRBJ1-2,TRBV24-1,many,TGTGCCACCAGTCCCGGAAACTATGGCTACACCTTC,CATSPGNYGYTF
14,.,TRBJ1-1,TRBV5-1,many,TGCGCCAGCAGCTTGGATGGGGCTGGTACTGAAGCTTTCTTT,CASSLDGAGTEAFF
13,.,TRBJ1-3,TRBV11-2,many,TGTGCCAGCAGGGCCCCGACTGGAAACACCATATATTTT,CASRAPTGNTIYF
13,TRBD1,TRBJ2-7,TRBV7-8,many,TGTGCCAGCAGCAAGGGACAGTCCTACGAGCAGTACTTC,CASSKGQSYEQYF
15,.,TRBJ2-5,TRBV7-9,many,TGTGCCAGCAGCGGAAGAACAGGGACCCAAGAGACCCAGTACTTC,CASSGRTGTQETQYF
13,TRBD1,TRBJ1-1,TRBV20-1,many,TGCAGTGCGGCGACAGGGTCCGACACTGAAGCTTTCTTT,CSAATGSDTEAFF
14,.,TRBJ2-4,TRBV20-1,many,TGCAGTGCTAGAGACCCCTGGTCTAGCGACATTCAGTACTTC,CSARDPWSSDIQYF
13,.,TRBJ2-5,TRBV15,many,TGTGCCACCAGCAGAGATAAACGAGAGACCCAGTACTTC,CATSRDKRETQYF
13,TRBD1,TRBJ1-3,TRBV12-3/TRBV12-4,many,TGTGCCGTGCGACAGGGCTCAGGAAACACCATATATTTT,CAVRQGSGNTIYF